This T cell receptor beta chain was recovered during a study of blood T cells in healthy people across ages. About the research overall: Roughly one uniquely barcoded beta molecule per two T cells was captured.

This clonotype has more than one count but fewer than ten. Its specificity is not known. Study-wide results and limits: Per million T cells, the diversity of TCR beta decreased roughly linearly as age advanced.

Together with a sample-barcoded 5' primer, a J-beta primer mix was included in a second PCR lasting roughly 6 to 12 cycles. Each cDNA molecule was tagged by a template-switch adaptor with 12 random nucleotides. One entry per CDR3 protein, called by TCRdb with MiXCR from the 5' RACE reads. The data contain roughly 1.7 million distinct CDR3 sequences, roughly a third of them singletons. Extractions gave at least 5.5 micrograms of total RNA per sample. Germline V gene sequence: CDR1 MNHEY, CDR2 SMNVEV (reference sequence). This CDR3 is 14 amino acids long. This receptor was identified in a woman in her thirties in good health. Sequencing input: blood. The rearrangement joins TRBV27 to TRBJ2-7; TRBD1 aligns across 11 bases. The J call may be wrong; the DNA end is better matched by TRBJ2-5. In DNA, the CDR3 is TGTGCCAGCAGTCCGGGGACAGGGGGTGGGACCCAGTACTTC. Translation gives CASSPGTGGGTQYF.